This passage covers 18 T cell receptor beta chains from one sample sequenced in a study of T cell repertoires in cytomegalovirus infection. A single record per CDR3 protein comes from TCRdb applying MiXCR to the reads. Among approximately 730,000 distinct CDR3 sequences listed, around a third were seen once. These receptors lack a known antigen. The sample in question was cultured PBMCs, obtained from culture after CMV antigen stimulation. Receptors were obtained from a human donor in good health (CMV status not recorded). Some clones in this sample may be carry-over from other donors' samples.

CDR3 amino acids: CASSVTGTLERETQYF. The CDR3 DNA reads as TGTGCCAGCAGCGTCACCGGGACACTGGAGCGAGAGACCCAGTACTTC. J is TRBJ2-5 and V is TRBV7-2; D possibly corresponds to TRBD1 (6 bases). The germline CDR1 and CDR2 sequences are SGHTA and FQGNSA. The CDR3 totals 16 residues. V was clipped by 5 bases and J by 4 bases, with 20 bases between them.

The rearrangement uses TRBV12-3 or TRBV12-4 and TRBJ1-5; D not resolved. V dropped 6 bases and J dropped 6 bases, with 12 bases sitting between them. The CDR3 is 13 amino acids. DNA for the CDR3: TGTGCCAGCAGCCCGTCCTCTGGTCAGCCCCAGCATTTT. Its translation: CASSPSSGQPQHF.

The V and J genes are TRBV14 and TRBJ1-2; D unresolved. Germline CDR1 reads SGHDN; CDR2 reads FVKESK. The CDR3 loop spans 15 amino acids. Deletions cut 1 base from V and 0 bases from J, with 9 bases between. The CDR3: CASSQVGVANYGYTF. For the CDR3, the DNA is TGTGCCAGCAGCCAAGTGGGAGTAGCTAACTATGGCTACACCTTC.

This clonotype was observed a handful of times. The J gene is TRBJ2-7, the V gene TRBV6-2 or TRBV6-3; D may be TRBD2 (6 bases). The CDR3 runs 12 residues. Germline CDR1 and CDR2: MNHEY and SVGEGT. V was shortened by 7 bases and J by 4 bases, with 11 bases between the two germline ends. The CDR3 DNA sequence: TGTGCCAGCAAGGACTACCCTTACGAGCAGTACTTC. Translated, it gives CASKDYPYEQYF.

The V and J genes are TRBV7-6 and TRBJ2-7; 7 bases are shared with TRBD2. Germline CDR1 is SGHVS and CDR2 is FNYEAQ. J was trimmed by 3 bases and V by 6 bases; bases with no gene match: 17. The CDR3 extends over 17 amino acids. Written as DNA, the CDR3 is TGTGCCAGCAGTGCAGGTGCAGGGAGGGTGGGGCACTACGAGCAGTACTTC. This codes for CASSAGAGRVGHYEQYF.

J is TRBJ2-6 and V is TRBV7-6; D might be TRBD2 (5 bases). CDR3 size: 19 residues. Looked up from germline, CDR1 is SGHVS and CDR2 is FNYEAQ. V shed 2 bases and J shed 4 bases, with 21 bases lying between them. Here the CDR3 reads CASSLTASSGISGANVLTF. CDR3 bases: TGTGCCAGCAGCTTAACAGCTTCGTCGGGGATTTCCGGGGCCAACGTCCTGACTTTC.

This clonotype was seen more than once but under ten times. The chain links TRBV7-2 to TRBJ1-2; tentative D call: TRBD1 (6 bases). The CDR3 is made up of 18 amino acids. With 1 base removed from V and 1 base from J, the gap between germline ends came to 19 bases. Germline V gene sequence: CDR1 SGHTA, CDR2 FQGNSA. Here the CDR3 reads CASSLVATGRTFNYGYTF. The CDR3 DNA is TGTGCCAGCAGCTTAGTCGCCACAGGGCGAACCTTTAACTATGGCTACACCTTC.

The CDR3 nucleotides read TGCAGCGACCGGGACGGAAGCACAGATACGCAGTATTTT. This codes for CSDRDGSTDTQYF. The V gene is TRBV29-1, the J gene TRBJ2-3; D could derive from TRBD1 or TRBD2 (5 bases each). The CDR3 has 13 amino acids. Germline-derived CDR1 and CDR2 are SQVTM and ANQGSEA. The V gene lost 7 bases and the J gene lost 0 bases, with 11 bases spanning the gap.

This clonotype was detected only a few times. The rearrangement uses TRBV10-3 and TRBJ2-1, with D perhaps TRBD1 or TRBD2 (5 bases each). The length of the CDR3 is 13 residues. CDR1 and CDR2 from the germline V gene are ENHRY and SYGVKD. The V end was cut by 4 bases, the J end by 7 bases, with 11 bases between. For the CDR3, the DNA is TGTGCCATCAGTGGTGGGACGGCAAATGAGCAGTTCTTC. It specifies CAISGGTANEQFF.

The V and J genes are TRBV29-1 and TRBJ2-2; 8 positions match TRBD2. The V gene end was trimmed by 5 bases and the J gene end by 7 bases; junction bases not matched to a gene: 9. Germline V CDR1 and CDR2: SQVTM, ANQGSEA. The CDR3 spans 14 residues. CDR3: CSVRWRGAGGELFF. CDR3 DNA sequence: TGCAGCGTTCGTTGGCGGGGGGCCGGCGGGGAGCTGTTTTTT.

The sample holds a few counts of this clonotype. This sequence joins TRBV6-2 or TRBV6-3 and TRBJ2-7; possibly TRBD2 for D (5 bases). CDR1 is MNHEY, CDR2 SVGEGT, per germline. V was clipped by 4 bases and J by 6 bases, with 16 bases between them. This CDR3 region has 14 residues. CDR3 protein: CASSSPQAGGEQYF. CDR3 sequence (DNA): TGTGCCAGCAGTTCCCCCCAGGCGGGCGGCGAGCAGTACTTC.

The V and J genes are TRBV6-5 and TRBJ2-1; 10 positions match TRBD2. CDR3 length equals 17 residues. The V segment lost 0 bases and the J segment 7 bases; nucleotides outside the gene matches: 9. Germline V gene data show CDR1 as MNHEY and CDR2 as SVGAGI. The CDR3 DNA reads TGTGCCAGCAGTTACTCCCCTCTAGCGGGAGCGTCAAATGAGCAGTTCTTC. Protein product: CASSYSPLAGASNEQFF.

The V and J genes are TRBV19 and TRBJ1-5; D unresolved. Per the germline V gene, CDR1 is LNHDA and CDR2 is SQIVND (reference sequence). The CDR3 has 16 residues. The V end was cut by 1 base, the J end by 0 bases, with 10 bases between. The CDR3, as DNA: TGTGCCAGTAGTATAGCCAGCAGCACTAGCAATCAGCCCCAGCATTTT. This gives the protein CASSIASSTSNQPQHF.

The chain joins TRBV12-3 or TRBV12-4 to TRBJ2-7, with 9 positions matching TRBD1. The CDR3 contains 17 residues. V shed 5 bases and J 3 bases; nucleotides not matched to a gene: 14. This chain's CDR3 is CASSGQGWGIVHYEQYF. Here the CDR3 DNA reads TGTGCCAGCAGTGGACAGGGGTGGGGTATCGTCCACTACGAGCAGTACTTC.

This clonotype appeared a single time. The chain is built from TRBV4-1 and TRBJ2-2; TRBD1 aligns across 7 bases. Germline V gives CDR1 MGHRA, CDR2 YSYEKL. This CDR3 has 14 amino acids. The V and J ends lost 3 bases and 5 bases, in that order; junction bases with no gene match: 3. In nucleotides, the CDR3 is TGCGCCAGCAGCCAGCTACAGGGGACCGGGGAGCTGTTTTTT. Protein sequence: CASSQLQGTGELFF.

J is TRBJ2-1 and V is TRBV20-1, with TRBD1 identical over 9 bases. Unmatched junction bases numbered 8, after V lost 7 bases and J lost 1 base. CDR1 DFQATT and CDR2 SNEGSKA come from the germline V gene (reference sequence). CDR3 length: 15 residues. The CDR3 reads CSGATGQGSYNEQFF. The CDR3 DNA reads TGCAGTGGGGCTACGGGACAGGGTTCCTACAATGAGCAGTTCTTC.

J is TRBJ2-7 and V is TRBV4-3; 7 nucleotides match TRBD1. The length of the CDR3 is 14 residues. CDR1 LGHNA and CDR2 YSLEER come from the germline V gene. Losses at the gene ends were 2 bases for V and 4 bases for J; bases not matched to a gene: 5. CDR3 DNA: TGCGCCAGCAGCCAACGAACAGGGGCGTACGAGCAGTACTTC. Encoded protein: CASSQRTGAYEQYF.

The J gene is TRBJ1-4, the V gene TRBV2; possibly TRBD1 for D (6 bases). CDR1 is SNHLY, CDR2 FYNNEI, per germline. The CDR3 length is 14 residues. The germline V and J ends were trimmed by 4 bases and 14 bases, with 20 bases remaining between them. CDR3 DNA sequence: TGTGCCAGCAGTGGATACAGGGATAATGACAACCTGTTTTTT. Amino acids: CASSGYRDNDNLFF.